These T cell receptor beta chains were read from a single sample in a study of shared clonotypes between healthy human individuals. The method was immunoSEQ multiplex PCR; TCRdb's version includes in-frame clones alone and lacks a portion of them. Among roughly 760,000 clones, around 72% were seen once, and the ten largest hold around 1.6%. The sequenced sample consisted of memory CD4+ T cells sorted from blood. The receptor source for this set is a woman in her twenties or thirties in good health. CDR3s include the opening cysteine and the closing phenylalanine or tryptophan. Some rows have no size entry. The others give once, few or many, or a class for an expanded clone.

cdr3_aa: CASSLRGEVARTEKLFF
clone_size: NA
j_call: TRBJ1-4
v_call: TRBV5-1

cdr3_aa: CASSPGQTTNEKLFF
clone_size: NA
j_call: TRBJ1-4
v_call: TRBV7-7

cdr3_aa: CASSLDRQQTQYF
clone_size: NA
j_call: TRBJ2-3
v_call: TRBV11-3

cdr3_aa: CASSFSSTDTQYF
clone_size: NA
j_call: TRBJ2-3
v_call: TRBV28

cdr3_aa: CASSFPGEETQYF
clone_size: NA
j_call: TRBJ2-5
v_call: TRBV5-1

cdr3_aa: CASSGGYQPQHF
clone_size: NA
j_call: TRBJ1-5
v_call: TRBV19

cdr3_aa: CASSWQGLGETQYF
clone_size: NA
j_call: TRBJ2-5
v_call: TRBV7-9

cdr3_aa: CASRVGLREGNNEQFF
clone_size: NA
j_call: TRBJ2-1
v_call: TRBV4-1

cdr3_aa: CASSYQGRGTYEQYF
clone_size: NA
j_call: TRBJ2-7
v_call: TRBV6-5

cdr3_aa: CASRLKGVSSYNEQFF
clone_size: NA
j_call: TRBJ2-1
v_call: TRBV27

cdr3_aa: CASSPQTYSNQPQHF
clone_size: few
j_call: TRBJ1-5
v_call: TRBV27

cdr3_aa: CASSPQGLGNNEQFF
clone_size: NA
j_call: TRBJ2-1
v_call: TRBV7-3

cdr3_aa: CASSLAGLAGETQYF
clone_size: NA
j_call: TRBJ2-5
v_call: TRBV5-1

cdr3_aa: CASSLRNNQPQHF
clone_size: NA
j_call: TRBJ1-5
v_call: TRBV6-6

cdr3_aa: CASSYGTAYTGELFF
clone_size: NA
j_call: TRBJ2-2
v_call: TRBV6-5

cdr3_aa: CASSLVETREQFF
clone_size: NA
j_call: TRBJ2-1
v_call: TRBV5-4

cdr3_aa: CSVGLAGAQETQYF
clone_size: NA
j_call: TRBJ2-5
v_call: TRBV29-1

cdr3_aa: CASSLPTRGEWSRYEQYF
clone_size: NA
j_call: TRBJ2-7
v_call: TRBV7-2

cdr3_aa: CASNDRLGETQYF
clone_size: once
j_call: TRBJ2-5
v_call: TRBV10-1

cdr3_aa: CASSQPGSKRELFF
clone_size: NA
j_call: TRBJ2-2
v_call: TRBV28

cdr3_aa: CATSRVDRDVHNEQFF
clone_size: NA
j_call: TRBJ2-1
v_call: TRBV15

cdr3_aa: CASSLSMIRTDTQYF
clone_size: NA
j_call: TRBJ2-3
v_call: TRBV27

cdr3_aa: CASSDRGPITDTQYF
clone_size: NA
j_call: TRBJ2-3
v_call: TRBV6-1

cdr3_aa: CAWSVLGQFEAFF
clone_size: NA
j_call: TRBJ1-1
v_call: TRBV30

cdr3_aa: CASSLEVSGRSRNTGELFF
clone_size: NA
j_call: TRBJ2-2
v_call: TRBV5-1

cdr3_aa: CASSSTAFYEQYF
clone_size: NA
j_call: TRBJ2-7
v_call: TRBV6-1

cdr3_aa: CASSEADREQFF
clone_size: NA
j_call: TRBJ2-1
v_call: TRBV5-1